This T cell receptor beta chain is from a study of beta chain features in type 1 diabetes (dated by TCRdb to 2016 to 2019). Regarding the study in general: Mean age, gender distribution, total cell number and subset yield were not different between patients and healthy donors. Across all samples, fewer than 110,000,000 sorted cells were examined, and cell number per subset correlated strongly with RNA yield. The study compared the TCRB repertoires of sorted circulating CD4+ T cell subsets in recently diagnosed type 1 diabetes patients with those in matched healthy donors. Regulatory and stem cell-like memory subsets were obtained from only 8 patients and roughly 8 healthy donors, while naive and central memory subsets were obtained from all 30 or so donors.

Overall study results and their limits: A moderate but significant shortening of TCRB CDR3 length was observed in type 1 diabetes patients in all four CD4+ subsets. Shorter templates might have been favored by PCR, but patient and control samples were amplified and corrected together, so both groups would have been affected equally by any skew. Naive, central memory and regulatory TCRB repertoires appeared to be more alike among patients than among healthy donors. Because cDNA was sequenced instead of genomic DNA, highly expressing activated cells could be over-represented, though the groups showed no difference in activation or CD3 levels. At VDJ recombination sites, patients with type 1 diabetes made fewer insertions and deleted more nucleotides, a pattern implying thymic rearrangement abnormalities. Because small numbers of individuals were included in the HLA sub-analyses, any influence of HLA type on TCRB rearrangement was left unresolved.

All of the isolated RNA was reverse transcribed with the High Capacity cDNA Reverse Transcription Kit, so expressed TCRB transcripts were sequenced. Deep immunoSEQ sequencing was performed on naive, central memory and regulatory T cell samples, with an average of around 3.5 million total reads per sample. After sorted cells were lysed in RLT buffer, RNA was extracted with DNase-treated RNeasy Micro or Mini kits, with the choice depending on cell number. To prevent cross-contamination, every cell subset was processed on its own, while patient and healthy donor samples were processed together. The immunoSEQ multiplex PCR was used to amplify TCRB sequences from cDNA, generating 87-bp fragments that spanned the CDR3 region. Sequencing of the amplicons was done on the Illumina HiSeq platform. The source study handled its data this way. PCR bias was computationally corrected using synthetic template baselines, reads within Hamming distance 2 were collapsed, and singletons that could not be merged were discarded. Reads were aligned to IMGT to assign V, D and J genes, CDR3 length, and insertions or deletions at six rearrangement sites. Clonotype counts were normalized to sorted cell number within each subset before computing true diversity and Gini coefficients with the tcR R package. Repertoire sharing was quantified using the overlap coefficient calculated on TCRB nucleotide sequences. As a proxy for the pre-selection repertoire, out-of-frame TCRB sequences from naive cells were analyzed. TCRdb re-hosts the immuneACCESS table, in-frame sequences only. Its copies lack some clones; in the studies checked, an unresolved V gene accounts for under half of them, and the cause for the rest is not known. V and J calls plus clone size are reproduced from that table; the DNA served to infer D and trimming. The sample table lists hundreds of thousands of clones, 13% of them with a count of one. The top ten clonotypes cover roughly 0.022% of the sample.

This clone was recorded a few times. Its cognate antigen has yet to be identified. No per-base quality is available; no much larger clone lies one base away. V sheds 8 bases and J sheds 1 base, leaving 13 bases between their ends. The germline V gene encodes CDR1 ENHRY and CDR2 SYGVKD. Taken from cysteine to phenylalanine, the CDR3 has 14 residues. Just the 42-base CDR3 DNA is kept, in frame starting at base 1. Each donor gave one peripheral blood draw, averaging about 120 mL, which was collected into heparinised tubes. A BD FACSAria II and a panel including CD45RO, CCR7, CD25, CD127, CD95 and CD27 were used to sort naive, central memory, regulatory and stem cell-like memory CD4+ T cells. Every sorted population had a purity above 98%. PBMCs were separated immediately by Lymphoprep density gradient centrifugation and were stained directly, without being cultured. So that batch effects would be minimized, each experiment stained and sorted samples in pairs, pairing one healthy donor with one patient.

The sample taken for sequencing was naive CD4+ T cells from blood. The sample's cell subset or site label, in plain terms: true naive CD4+ T cells. The receptor was isolated from a man aged 18 to 30 with type 1 diabetes. The sequence links TRBV10-3 to TRBJ2-3; the D element might be TRBD1 or TRBD2, as each aligns at 5 bases. Here the CDR3 is given as CAIAGRAGTDTQYF. The DNA sequence is TGTGCCATCGCGGGCAGGGCGGGCACAGATACGCAGTATTTT.